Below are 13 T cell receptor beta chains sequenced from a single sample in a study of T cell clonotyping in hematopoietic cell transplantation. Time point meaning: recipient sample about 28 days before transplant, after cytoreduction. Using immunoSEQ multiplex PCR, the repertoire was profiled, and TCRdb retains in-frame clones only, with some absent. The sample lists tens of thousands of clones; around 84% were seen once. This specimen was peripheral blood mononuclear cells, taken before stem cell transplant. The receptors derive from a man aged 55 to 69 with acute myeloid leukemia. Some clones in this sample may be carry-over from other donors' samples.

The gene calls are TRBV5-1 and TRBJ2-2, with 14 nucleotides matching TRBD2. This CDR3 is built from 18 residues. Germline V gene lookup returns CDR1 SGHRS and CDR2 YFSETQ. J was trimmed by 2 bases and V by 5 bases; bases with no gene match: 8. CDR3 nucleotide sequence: TGCGCCAGCAGAGCTCCGGGACTAGCGGGGGCCAACACCGGGGAGCTGTTTTTT. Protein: CASRAPGLAGANTGELFF.

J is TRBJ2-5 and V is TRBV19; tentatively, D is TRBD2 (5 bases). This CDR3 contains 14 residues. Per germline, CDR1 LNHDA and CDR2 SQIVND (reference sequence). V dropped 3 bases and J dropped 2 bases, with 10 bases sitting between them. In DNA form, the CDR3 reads TGTGCCAGTAGTATTTGGACTGAGCAAGAGACCCAGTACTTC. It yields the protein CASSIWTEQETQYF.

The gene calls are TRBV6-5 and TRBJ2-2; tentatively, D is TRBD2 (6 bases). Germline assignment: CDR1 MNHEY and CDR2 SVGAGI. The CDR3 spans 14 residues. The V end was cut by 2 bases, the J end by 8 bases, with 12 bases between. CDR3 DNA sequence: TGTGCCAGCAGTTACACAGTGGGAGGTGGGGAGCTGTTTTTT. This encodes CASSYTVGGGELFF.

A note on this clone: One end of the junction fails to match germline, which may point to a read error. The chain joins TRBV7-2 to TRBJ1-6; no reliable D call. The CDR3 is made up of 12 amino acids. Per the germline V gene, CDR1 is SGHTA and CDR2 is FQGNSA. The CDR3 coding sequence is TGTGCCAGCAGCCCCTTTGATTCCCCCCTCCACTTT. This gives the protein CASSPFDSPLHF.

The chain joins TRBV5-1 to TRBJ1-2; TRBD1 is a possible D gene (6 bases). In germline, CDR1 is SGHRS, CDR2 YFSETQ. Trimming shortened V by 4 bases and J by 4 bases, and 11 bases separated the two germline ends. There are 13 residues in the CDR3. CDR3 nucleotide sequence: TGCGCCAGCAGCAGGGACACGGTCTATGGCTACACCTTC. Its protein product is CASSRDTVYGYTF.

CDR3 DNA sequence: TGCGCCAGCAGCTTGGACGGGACAGACTACGAGCAGTACTTC. The encoded protein is CASSLDGTDYEQYF. The chain recombines TRBV5-1 with TRBJ2-7, with 7 bases identical to TRBD1. The V and J ends lost 0 bases and 3 bases, in that order; junction bases with no gene match: 3. Germline loops: CDR1 SGHRS, CDR2 YFSETQ. There are 14 residues in the CDR3.

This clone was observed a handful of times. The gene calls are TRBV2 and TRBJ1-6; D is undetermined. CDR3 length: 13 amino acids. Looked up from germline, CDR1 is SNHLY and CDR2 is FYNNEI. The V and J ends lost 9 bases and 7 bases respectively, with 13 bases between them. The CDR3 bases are TGTGCCAGGCGGTCAGTCCGAAATTCACCCCTCCACTTT. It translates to CARRSVRNSPLHF.

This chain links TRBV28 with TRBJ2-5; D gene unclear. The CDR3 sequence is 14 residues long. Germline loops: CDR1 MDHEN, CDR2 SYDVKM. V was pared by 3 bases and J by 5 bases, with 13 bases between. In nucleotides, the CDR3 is TGTGCCAGCAGTTTTAGTTTTCTGGGGGAGACCCAGTACTTC. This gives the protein CASSFSFLGETQYF.

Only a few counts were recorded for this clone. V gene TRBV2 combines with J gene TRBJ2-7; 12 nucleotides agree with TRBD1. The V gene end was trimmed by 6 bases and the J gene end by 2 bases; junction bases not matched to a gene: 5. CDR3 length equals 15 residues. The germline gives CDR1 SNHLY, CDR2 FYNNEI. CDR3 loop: CASSGDRGLTYEQYF. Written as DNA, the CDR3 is TGTGCCAGCAGCGGGGACAGGGGGCTGACCTACGAGCAGTACTTC.

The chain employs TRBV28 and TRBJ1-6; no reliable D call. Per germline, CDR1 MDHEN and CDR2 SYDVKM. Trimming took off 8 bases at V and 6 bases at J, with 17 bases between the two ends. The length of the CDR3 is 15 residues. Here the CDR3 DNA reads TGTGCCAGCCGTCCTATGGCCCCGTCTAATTCACCCCTCCACTTT. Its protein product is CASRPMAPSNSPLHF.

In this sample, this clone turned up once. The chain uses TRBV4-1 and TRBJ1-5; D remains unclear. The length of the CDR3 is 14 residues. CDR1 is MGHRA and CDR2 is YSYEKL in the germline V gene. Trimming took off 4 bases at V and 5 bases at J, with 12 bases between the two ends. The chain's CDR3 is CASSPMAGYQPQHF. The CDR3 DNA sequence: TGCGCCAGCAGCCCCATGGCAGGATATCAGCCCCAGCATTTT.

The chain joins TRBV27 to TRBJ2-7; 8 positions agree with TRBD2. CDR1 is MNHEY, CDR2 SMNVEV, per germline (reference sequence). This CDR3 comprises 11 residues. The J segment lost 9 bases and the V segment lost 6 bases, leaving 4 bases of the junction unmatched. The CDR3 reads CASRREDRQYF. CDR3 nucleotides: TGTGCCAGCAGGCGGGAGGATCGGCAGTACTTC.

The CDR3: CASSLGRGAAGANVLTF. Written as DNA, the CDR3 is TGTGCCAGCAGCTTAGGAAGGGGGGCGGCTGGGGCCAACGTCCTGACTTTC. This chain connects TRBV7-9 to TRBJ2-6; D tentatively reads TRBD1 or TRBD2 (6 bases each). In germline, CDR1 is SEHNR, CDR2 FQNEAQ (reference sequence). The CDR3 spans 17 residues. Trimming cost V 1 base and J 2 bases, with 12 bases left between them.